This is a list of T cell receptor beta chains from one sample in a study of T cells after yellow fever vaccination. One entry per CDR3 protein, called by TCRdb with MiXCR from the 5' RACE reads. The sample includes around 610,000 distinct CDR3 sequences, approximately 15% seen only once; the top ten take around 15%. This sample comprised PBMCs, obtained on the day of the yellow fever booster vaccination. These receptors were taken from a young man who received the YFV17D yellow fever vaccine. CDR3s include the opening cysteine and the closing phenylalanine or tryptophan. The D gene is left open where the match is weak. Expanded clones are given a class, and other clones once, few, many or no size at all.

size	V	J	D	CDR3	DNA
few	TRBV7-2	TRBJ2-7	TRBD1	CASKPDSGGQYF	TGTGCCAGCAAACCCGATTCAGGGGGGCAGTACTTC
few	TRBV20-1	TRBJ2-3	TRBD1	CSAGTDTDTQYF	TGCAGTGCGGGGACAGACACAGATACGCAGTATTTT
NA	TRBV15	TRBJ2-7	TRBD1	CATSKLPRRDRYYEQYF	TGTGCCACCAGCAAATTACCCCGACGGGACAGATACTACGAGCAGTACTTC
few	TRBV27	TRBJ2-7	TRBD1	CASVTSGQGAGEQYF	TGTGCCAGCGTGACCTCGGGACAGGGCGCTGGCGAGCAGTACTTC
few	TRBV7-9	TRBJ2-1	NA	CATREGRGASYNEQFF	TGTGCCACCCGCGAAGGAAGGGGAGCCTCCTACAATGAGCAGTTCTTC
NA	TRBV12-3/TRBV12-4	TRBJ2-1	TRBD2	CASSLGQPGLSGDEQFF	TGTGCCAGCAGTTTAGGTCAACCGGGCCTCAGCGGGGATGAGCAGTTCTTC
NA	TRBV27	TRBJ2-7	TRBD1	CASSFLGQGDYEQYF	TGTGCCAGCAGTTTTTTGGGACAGGGTGATTACGAGCAGTACTTC
few	TRBV5-1	TRBJ2-7	TRBD1	CASSAQPGTGYEQYF	TGCGCCAGCAGCGCCCAACCCGGGACAGGGTACGAGCAGTACTTC
NA	TRBV29-1	TRBJ2-1	NA	CSARRGQSSYNEQFF	TGCAGCGCCCGCCGCGGGCAGAGCTCCTACAATGAGCAGTTCTTC
few	TRBV6-4	TRBJ2-1	NA	CASSEHLGNKQFF	TGTGCCAGCAGTGAACACCTAGGGAATAAGCAGTTCTTC
few	TRBV6-2/TRBV6-3	TRBJ2-5	NA	CASSRAEQETQYF	TGTGCCAGCAGTCGAGCGGAGCAAGAGACCCAGTACTTC
few	TRBV4-3	TRBJ2-7	NA	CASSQDRDVGYEQYF	TGCGCCAGCAGCCAAGACCGGGACGTAGGCTACGAGCAGTACTTC
NA	TRBV7-2	TRBJ2-1	NA	CASTPAVLLYNEQFF	TGTGCCAGCACCCCCGCTGTACTCCTTTACAATGAGCAGTTCTTC
few	TRBV20-1	TRBJ2-1	NA	CCARDLPREQINEQFF	TGCTGTGCTAGAGATCTCCCGAGAGAACAGATTAATGAGCAGTTCTTC
few	TRBV19	TRBJ1-6	NA	CASNPGKESPLHF	TGTGCCAGTAATCCAGGGAAGGAGTCACCCCTCCACTTT
NA	TRBV29-1	TRBJ2-7	TRBD1	CSATDRGGSYEQYF	TGCAGCGCCACGGACAGGGGGGGATCCTACGAGCAGTACTTC
NA	TRBV29-1	TRBJ1-5	NA	CSVVSGGLNQPQHF	TGCAGCGTTGTTTCGGGAGGCCTCAATCAGCCCCAGCATTTT
few	TRBV7-9	TRBJ1-2	NA	CASSPLAGEDYGYTF	TGTGCCAGCAGCCCCTTGGCAGGGGAAGACTATGGCTACACCTTC
many	TRBV12-3/TRBV12-4	TRBJ1-1	NA	CASSSWGENTEAFF	TGTGCCAGCAGCAGCTGGGGGGAGAACACTGAAGCTTTCTTT
few	TRBV6-6	TRBJ2-7	NA	CALAQESSYEQYF	TGTGCACTAGCACAAGAAAGCTCCTACGAGCAGTACTTC
few	TRBV27	TRBJ1-2	NA	CASSFRQTNYGYTF	TGTGCCAGCAGTTTTCGGCAGACTAACTATGGCTACACCTTC
NA	TRBV18	TRBJ2-1	NA	CASSPPRGTNEQFF	TGTGCCAGCTCACCGCCCAGGGGTACAAATGAGCAGTTCTTC